The clone carrying this T cell receptor beta chain was counted between two and nine times. The antigen remains unidentified. The data derive from a study of cytomegalovirus exposure and HLA in healthy donors. Study observations and caveats: Highly shared variants forming one cluster were likely a sequencing artifact. TCR beta V segments were, for the most part, productive about 90% or about 30% of the time in an earlier analysis. Specific recognition of CMV antigens was confirmed in vitro for a few chains (all CMV-associated).

The PCR employed 60 Vbeta primers together with 13 Jbeta primers. In the original processing: Unique TCR beta chains numbered around 80 million in a later analysis, with 10 million to 14 million shared. Generated by immunoSEQ multiplex PCR, the TCRdb table keeps only in-frame clones and is missing some. V, J and clone size reflect that table, while D and trimming were determined from the DNA. The table has some 130,000 clones, about 80% seen once; the top ten hold 2%. V lost 5 bases, J lost 4 bases, and 10 bases stayed unmatched. Germline CDR1 and CDR2: SGHTA and FQGNSA. The CDR3 extends over 15 amino acids.

V and J are TRBV7-2 and TRBJ2-7, with TRBD2 matching over 8 bases. Sequencing was performed on PBMCs. This receptor was taken from a man aged 18 to 30 in good health and CMV-seronegative. The CDR3 bases are TGTGCCAGCAGCCCGAGATTAGCGGGAAGGTACGAGCAGTACTTC. Translated: CASSPRLAGRYEQYF.